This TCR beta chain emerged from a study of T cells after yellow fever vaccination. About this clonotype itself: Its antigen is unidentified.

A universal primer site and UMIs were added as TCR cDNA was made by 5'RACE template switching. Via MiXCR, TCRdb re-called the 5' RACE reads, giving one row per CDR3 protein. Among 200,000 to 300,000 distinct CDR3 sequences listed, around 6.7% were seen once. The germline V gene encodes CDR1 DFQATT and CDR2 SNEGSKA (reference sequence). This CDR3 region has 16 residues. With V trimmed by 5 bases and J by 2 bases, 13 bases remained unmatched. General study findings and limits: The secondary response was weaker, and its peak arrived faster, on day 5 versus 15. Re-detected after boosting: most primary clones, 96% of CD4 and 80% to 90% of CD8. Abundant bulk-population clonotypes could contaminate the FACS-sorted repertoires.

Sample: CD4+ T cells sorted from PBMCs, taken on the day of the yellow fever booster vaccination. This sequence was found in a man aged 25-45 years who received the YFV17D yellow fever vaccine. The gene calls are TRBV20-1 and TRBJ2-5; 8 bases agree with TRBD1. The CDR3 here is CSAPGGDARSQETQYF. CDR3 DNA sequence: TGCAGTGCTCCAGGGGGCGACGCGCGCTCTCAAGAGACCCAGTACTTC.